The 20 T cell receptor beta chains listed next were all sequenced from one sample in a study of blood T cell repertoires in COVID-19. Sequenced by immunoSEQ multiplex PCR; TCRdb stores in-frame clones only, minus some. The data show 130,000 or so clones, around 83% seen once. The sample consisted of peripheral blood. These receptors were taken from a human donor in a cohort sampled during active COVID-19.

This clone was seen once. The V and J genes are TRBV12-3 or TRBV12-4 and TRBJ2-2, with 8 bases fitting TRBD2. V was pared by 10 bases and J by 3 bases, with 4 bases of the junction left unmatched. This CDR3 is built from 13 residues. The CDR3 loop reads CATRGGYTGELFF. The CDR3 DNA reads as TGTGCCACCCGGGGGGGCTACACCGGGGAGCTGTTTTTT.

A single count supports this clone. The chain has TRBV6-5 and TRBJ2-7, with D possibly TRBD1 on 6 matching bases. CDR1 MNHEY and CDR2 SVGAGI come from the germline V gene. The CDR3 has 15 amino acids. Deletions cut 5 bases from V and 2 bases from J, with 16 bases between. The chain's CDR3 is CASSRTPGQPYEQYV. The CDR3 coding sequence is TGTGCCAGCAGTAGGACTCCGGGACAACCCTACGAGCAGTACGTC.

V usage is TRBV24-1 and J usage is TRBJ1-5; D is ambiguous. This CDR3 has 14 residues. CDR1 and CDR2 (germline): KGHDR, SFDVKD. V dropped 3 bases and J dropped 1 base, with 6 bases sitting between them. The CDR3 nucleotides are TGTGCCACCAGTGATAGTAGCAGCAATCAGCCCCAGCATTTT. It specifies CATSDSSSNQPQHF.

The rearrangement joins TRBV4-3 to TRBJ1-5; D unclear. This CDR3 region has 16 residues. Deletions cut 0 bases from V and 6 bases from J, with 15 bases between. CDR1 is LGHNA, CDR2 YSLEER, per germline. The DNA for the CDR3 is TGCGCCAGCAGCCAAGAGAGCGGGCAGAGTCTTCAGCCCCAGCATTTT. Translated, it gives CASSQESGQSLQPQHF.

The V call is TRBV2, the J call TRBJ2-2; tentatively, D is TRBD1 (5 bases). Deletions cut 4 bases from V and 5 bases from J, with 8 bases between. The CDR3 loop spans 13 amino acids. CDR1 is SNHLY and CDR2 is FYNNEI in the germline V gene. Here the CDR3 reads CASSAGRTGELFF. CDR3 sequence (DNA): TGTGCCAGCAGTGCAGGGCGGACCGGGGAGCTGTTTTTT.

The CDR3 reads CSVTQGFGEAFF. The CDR3 coding sequence is TGCAGCGTTACTCAGGGTTTTGGGGAAGCTTTCTTT. This rearrangement joins TRBV29-1 to TRBJ1-1, with D possibly TRBD1 on 5 matching bases. This CDR3 has 12 amino acids. From germline, CDR1 is SQVTM and CDR2 ANQGSEA. V lost 5 bases and J lost 8, with 15 bases in between.

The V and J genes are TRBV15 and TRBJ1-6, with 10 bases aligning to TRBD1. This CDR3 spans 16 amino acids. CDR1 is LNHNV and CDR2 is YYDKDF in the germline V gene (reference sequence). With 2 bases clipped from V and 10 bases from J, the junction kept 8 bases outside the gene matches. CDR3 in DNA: TGTGCCACCAGCAGAAAGGCCGGGACAGGGGAATCACCCCTCCACTTT. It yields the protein CATSRKAGTGESPLHF. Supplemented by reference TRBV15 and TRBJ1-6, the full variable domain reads DAMVIQNPRYQVTQFGKPVTLSCSQTLNHNVMYWYQQKSSQAPKLLFHYYDKDFNNEADTPDNFQSRRPNTSFCFLDIRSPGLGDTAMYLCATSRKAGTGESPLHFGNGTRLTVT.

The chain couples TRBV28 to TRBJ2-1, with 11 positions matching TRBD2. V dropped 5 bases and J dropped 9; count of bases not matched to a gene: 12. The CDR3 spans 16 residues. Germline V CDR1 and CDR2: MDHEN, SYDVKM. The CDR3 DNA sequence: TGTGCCAGCAGTCCCTTTAGCGGGAGGGCCATCGGTGAGCAGTTCTTC. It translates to CASSPFSGRAIGEQFF.

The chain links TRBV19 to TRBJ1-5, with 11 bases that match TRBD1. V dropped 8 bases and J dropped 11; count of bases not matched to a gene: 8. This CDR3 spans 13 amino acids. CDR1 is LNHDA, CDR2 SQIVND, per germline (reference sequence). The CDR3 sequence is CASLDRGRETQHF. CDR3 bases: TGTGCCAGTTTGGACAGGGGGCGGGAGACCCAGCATTTT. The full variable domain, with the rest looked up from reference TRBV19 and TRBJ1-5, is DGGITQSPKYLFRKEGQNVTLSCEQNLNHDAMYWYRQDPGQGLRLIYYSQIVNDFQKGDIAEGYSVSREKKESFPLTVTSAQKNPTAFYLCASLDRGRETQHFGDGTRLSIL.

CDR3 region: CASSQAPQGSTYNEQFF. The CDR3, as DNA: TGCGCCAGCAGCCAAGCCCCGCAGGGGTCTACCTACAATGAGCAGTTCTTC. The rearrangement uses TRBV4-3 and TRBJ2-1, with D perhaps matching TRBD1 (6 bases). The germline V and J ends were trimmed by 1 base and 2 bases, with 15 bases remaining between them. Looked up from germline, CDR1 is LGHNA and CDR2 is YSLEER. The CDR3 length is 17 residues.

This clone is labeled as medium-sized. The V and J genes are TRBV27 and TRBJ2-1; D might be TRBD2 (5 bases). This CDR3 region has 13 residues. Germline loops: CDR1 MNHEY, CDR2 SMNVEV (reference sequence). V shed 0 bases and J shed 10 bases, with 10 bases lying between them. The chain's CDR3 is CASSLSEPGEQFF. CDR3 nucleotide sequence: TGTGCCAGCAGTTTATCGGAGCCGGGGGAGCAGTTCTTC.

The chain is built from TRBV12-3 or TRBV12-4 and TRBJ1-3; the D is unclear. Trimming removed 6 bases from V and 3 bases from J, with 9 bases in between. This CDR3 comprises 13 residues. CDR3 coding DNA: TGTGCCAGCAGCCGGGTGGGTGGAAACACCATATATTTT. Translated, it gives CASSRVGGNTIYF.

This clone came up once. The CDR3 here is CASSLGTSGGLNIQYF. The CDR3 DNA sequence: TGTGCCAGCAGCCTTGGGACTAGCGGGGGGTTAAACATTCAGTACTTC. The V gene is TRBV2, the J gene TRBJ2-4, with 15 bases that match TRBD2. CDR3 length: 16 amino acids. Germline values: CDR1 SNHLY, CDR2 FYNNEI. The J segment lost 6 bases and the V segment lost 6 bases, leaving 6 bases of the junction unmatched.

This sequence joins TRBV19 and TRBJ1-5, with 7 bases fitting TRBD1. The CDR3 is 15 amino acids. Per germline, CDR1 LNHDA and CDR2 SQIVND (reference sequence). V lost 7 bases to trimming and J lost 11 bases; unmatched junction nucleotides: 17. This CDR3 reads CASNIVGQGVGAQHF. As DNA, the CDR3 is TGTGCCAGTAACATAGTGGGGCAGGGGGTAGGGGCCCAGCATTTT.

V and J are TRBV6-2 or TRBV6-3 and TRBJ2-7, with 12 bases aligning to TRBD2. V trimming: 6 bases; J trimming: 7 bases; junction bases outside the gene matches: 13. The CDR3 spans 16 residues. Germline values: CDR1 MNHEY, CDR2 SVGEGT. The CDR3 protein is CASSSGLAGRKGEQYV. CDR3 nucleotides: TGTGCCAGCAGCTCCGGACTAGCGGGAAGAAAAGGGGAGCAGTACGTC.

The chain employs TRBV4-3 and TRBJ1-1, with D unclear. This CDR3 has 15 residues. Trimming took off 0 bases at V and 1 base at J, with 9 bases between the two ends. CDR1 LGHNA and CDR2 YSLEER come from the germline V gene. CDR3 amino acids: CASSQDRLKNTEAFF. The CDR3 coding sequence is TGCGCCAGCAGCCAAGACCGCCTAAAGAACACTGAAGCTTTCTTT.

This CDR3 is CASSLEAGGVSYGYTF. Written as DNA, the CDR3 is TGCGCCAGCAGCTTGGAGGCCGGGGGAGTCAGCTATGGCTACACCTTC. The chain joins TRBV5-1 to TRBJ1-2; D perhaps matches TRBD1 (5 bases). The germline V gene has CDR1 SGHRS and CDR2 YFSETQ. The CDR3 loop spans 16 amino acids. The V and J ends lost 0 bases and 4 bases respectively, with 16 bases between them.

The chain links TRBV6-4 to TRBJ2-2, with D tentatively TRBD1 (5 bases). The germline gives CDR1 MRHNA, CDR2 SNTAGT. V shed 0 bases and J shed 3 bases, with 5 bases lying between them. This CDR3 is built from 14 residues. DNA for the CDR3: TGTGCCAGCAGTGACTCAGGGGACACCGGGGAGCTGTTTTTT. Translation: CASSDSGDTGELFF.

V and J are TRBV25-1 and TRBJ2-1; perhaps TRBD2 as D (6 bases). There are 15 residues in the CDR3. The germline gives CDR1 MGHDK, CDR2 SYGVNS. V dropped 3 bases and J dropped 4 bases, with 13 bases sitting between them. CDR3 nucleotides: TGTGCCAGCAGTGACACTGAGCGGGCTTACAATGAGCAGTTCTTC. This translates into CASSDTERAYNEQFF.

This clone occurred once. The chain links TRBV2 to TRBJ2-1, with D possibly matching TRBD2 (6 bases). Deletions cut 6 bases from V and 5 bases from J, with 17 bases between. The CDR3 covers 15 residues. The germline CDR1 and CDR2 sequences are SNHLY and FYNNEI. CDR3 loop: CASSAGLASDNEQFF. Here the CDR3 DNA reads TGTGCCAGCAGCGCGGGACTCGCAAGCGACAATGAGCAGTTCTTC.